Below are 14 T cell receptor beta chains sequenced from a single sample in a study of CD8+CD57+ T cells in acquired aplastic anemia. Both TCR beta VDJ combination and CDR3 sequence profiling were carried out. Genomic DNA was the template for this profiling. Each CDR3 protein is one row after TCRdb ran MiXCR on the reads. The sample holds 150,000 to 200,000 distinct CDR3 sequences, less than 60% seen once. All sequencing subjects had displayed CD8+CD57+ cell expansion on flow cytometry. The sequenced sample consisted of sorted CD4+, CD8+, or CD8+CD57+ T cells (not recorded which) from PBMCs. The receptors were gathered from a human donor with aplastic anemia.

This clonotype occurred many times. The chain couples TRBV18 to TRBJ1-1, with a possible D match to TRBD1 (6 bases). V lost 1 base and J lost 5, with 14 bases in between. This CDR3 comprises 15 residues. Germline CDR1 KGHSH, CDR2 LQKENI. Here the CDR3 reads CASSPQGGAGTEAFF. The CDR3 DNA follows: TGTGCCAGCTCACCACAGGGGGGCGCAGGGACTGAAGCTTTCTTT.

The chain joins TRBV6-2 or TRBV6-3 to TRBJ2-7; 10 nucleotides line up with TRBD2. Germline V gene data show CDR1 as MNHEY and CDR2 as SVGEGT. CDR3 length equals 17 residues. V shed 2 bases and J 3 bases; nucleotides not matched to a gene: 10. CDR3 in amino acids: CASSYNLAGATYYEQYF. As DNA, the CDR3 is TGTGCCAGCAGTTACAATCTAGCGGGGGCCACTTACTACGAGCAGTACTTC.

This clonotype has a count of ten or more. The chain has TRBV20-1 and TRBJ1-2; the match to TRBD1 covers 10 bases. V lost 3 bases to trimming and J lost 6 bases; unmatched junction nucleotides: 13. Per germline, CDR1 DFQATT and CDR2 SNEGSKA (reference sequence). This CDR3 is built from 16 residues. The CDR3 sequence is CSASQNRDRGFDGYTF. CDR3 sequence (DNA): TGCAGTGCTAGTCAGAACCGGGACAGGGGTTTCGATGGCTACACCTTC.

This clonotype appeared many times. V is TRBV29-1 and J is TRBJ1-1; 10 positions match TRBD1. The V segment lost 7 bases and the J segment 5 bases; nucleotides outside the gene matches: 10. The CDR3 is made up of 14 amino acids. Germline V gene lookup returns CDR1 SQVTM and CDR2 ANQGSEA. CDR3 sequence: CSGRQGARGTEAFF. The CDR3 DNA follows: TGCAGCGGTCGACAGGGGGCGAGGGGAACTGAAGCTTTCTTT.

In its sample, this clonotype was seen many times. V gene TRBV9 combines with J gene TRBJ2-5; 7 bases map to TRBD2. Germline V gene lookup returns CDR1 SGDLS and CDR2 YYNGEE. V lost 3 bases, J lost 9 bases, and 8 bases stayed unmatched. This CDR3 is 13 amino acids long. For the CDR3, the DNA is TGTGCCAGCAGCGCTAGGCTAGCGGAGGCCCAGTACTTC. Its translation: CASSARLAEAQYF.

Of note for this clonotype: The final CDR3 position lacks the conserved phenylalanine or tryptophan, pointing to a likely read error. The chain employs TRBV15 and TRBJ1-1; maybe TRBD1 (5 bases). This CDR3 contains 15 residues. The germline V and J ends were trimmed by 0 bases and 1 base, with 9 bases remaining between them. Germline CDR1 reads LNHNV; CDR2 reads YYDKDF (reference sequence). CDR3 sequence reads: CATSRDPGRNTEAFI. DNA of the CDR3: TGTGCCACCAGCAGAGATCCAGGGCGGAACACTGAAGCTTTCATT.

This clonotype was picked up many times. This sequence joins TRBV7-9 and TRBJ1-1; 10 nucleotides align to TRBD1. Trimming took 7 bases from V and 1 from J; bases not matched to a gene: 6. The CDR3 has 15 residues. CDR1 is SEHNR and CDR2 is FQNEAQ in the germline V gene (reference sequence). The CDR3 DNA reads as TGTGCCAGCACCCCTAGGGACAGGGGGAACACTGAAGCTTTCTTT. Encoded protein: CASTPRDRGNTEAFF.

Only a few counts were recorded for this clonotype. V and J are TRBV28 and TRBJ2-1; 7 bases align to TRBD2. This CDR3 is built from 15 residues. V gave up 6 bases and J gave up 0 bases; unmatched junction bases: 5. Germline lookup yields CDR1 MDHEN and CDR2 SYDVKM. CDR3 protein: CASSIGGSSYNEQFF. DNA for the CDR3: TGTGCCAGCAGCATCGGCGGGAGCTCCTACAATGAGCAGTTCTTC.

The chain combines TRBV12-3 or TRBV12-4 with TRBJ2-3; TRBD1 matches 7 bases. J lost 1 base, V lost 6 bases, and 7 bases had no gene match. The CDR3 has 15 amino acids. CDR3 sequence reads: CASSRSTGRTDTQYF. For the CDR3, the DNA is TGTGCCAGCAGCCGATCGACAGGGCGCACAGATACGCAGTATTTT.

This clonotype was seen at least ten times. J is TRBJ2-3 and V is TRBV9; tentatively, D is TRBD2 (6 bases). Germline V gene lookup returns CDR1 SGDLS and CDR2 YYNGEE. The CDR3 has 16 residues. The V gene lost 0 bases and the J gene lost 2 bases, with 13 bases spanning the gap. For the CDR3, the DNA is TGTGCCAGCAGCGTAGGAGGGCGCGGGGCCACAGATACGCAGTATTTT. As protein: CASSVGGRGATDTQYF.

This clonotype was counted ten times or more. This rearrangement joins TRBV5-8 to TRBJ1-1, with D possibly matching TRBD1 (6 bases). Germline V gene sequence: CDR1 SGHTS, CDR2 YDEGEE. The CDR3 runs 13 residues. V was clipped by 2 bases and J by 5 bases, with 10 bases between them. CDR3 coding DNA: TGTGCCAGCAGCTTCACAGGGAGGACTGAAGCTTTCTTT. Translating gives CASSFTGRTEAFF.

This clonotype was seen repeatedly, ten times or more. This chain connects TRBV6-1 to TRBJ1-5; no reliable D call. The germline CDR1 and CDR2 sequences are MNHNS and SASEGT. Trimming took 5 bases from V and 4 from J, leaving 6 bases between them. The CDR3 is 12 residues long. The CDR3 loop reads CASSPPNQPQHF. The CDR3 DNA is TGTGCCAGCAGTCCCCCTAATCAGCCCCAGCATTTT.

The V call is TRBV2, the J call TRBJ2-5; 7 positions match TRBD2. Trimming removed 6 bases from V and 5 bases from J; junction bases left unmatched: 9. This CDR3 comprises 14 residues. Germline V gene sequence: CDR1 SNHLY, CDR2 FYNNEI. The DNA of the CDR3 is TGTGCCAGCAGAGGTCTAGCGGCTGCGGAGACCCAGTACTTC. This gives the protein CASRGLAAAETQYF.

The rearrangement joins TRBV10-3 to TRBJ1-5; D might be TRBD1 (6 bases). The CDR3 totals 18 residues. Germline CDR1 and CDR2: ENHRY and SYGVKD. V lost 3 bases to trimming and J lost 6 bases, with 24 bases between them. The CDR3 DNA reads as TGTGCCATCAGTGAACGGGCAGGGGATGAGTTTTCCGGTCAGCCCCAGCATTTT. It yields the protein CAISERAGDEFSGQPQHF.